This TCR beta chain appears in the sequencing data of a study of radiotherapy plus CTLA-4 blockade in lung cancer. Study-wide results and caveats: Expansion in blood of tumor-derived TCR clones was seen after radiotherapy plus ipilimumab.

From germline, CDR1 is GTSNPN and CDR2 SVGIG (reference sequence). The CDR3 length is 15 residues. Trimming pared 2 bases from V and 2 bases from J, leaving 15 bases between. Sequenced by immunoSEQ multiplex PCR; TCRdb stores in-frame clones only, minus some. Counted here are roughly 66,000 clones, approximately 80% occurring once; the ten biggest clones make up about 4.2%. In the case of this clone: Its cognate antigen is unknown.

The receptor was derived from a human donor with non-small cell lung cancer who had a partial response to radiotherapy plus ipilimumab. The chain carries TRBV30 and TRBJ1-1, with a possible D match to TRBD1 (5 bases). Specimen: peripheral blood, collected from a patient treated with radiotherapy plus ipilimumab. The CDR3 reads CAWSSDDSANTEAFF. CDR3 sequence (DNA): TGTGCCTGGAGTTCTGATGACAGCGCAAACACTGAAGCTTTCTTT.